This TCR beta chain derives from a study of T cell responses to AZD1222 COVID-19 vaccine. Germline values: CDR1 MNHEY, CDR2 SVGEGT. The length of the CDR3 is 14 residues. V lost 5 bases to trimming and J lost 9 bases, with 17 bases between them. Some clones are missing from TCRdb's copy, which holds only in-frame ones; the method was immunoSEQ multiplex PCR. This sample has about 130,000 clones, with approximately 92% found just once. The chain links TRBV6-2 or TRBV6-3 to TRBJ1-5; a possible D gene is TRBD1 (6 bases). The material sequenced was peripheral blood, taken 28 days after the second AZD1222 dose. This receptor was obtained from an adult who received the AZD1222 COVID-19 vaccine. CDR3 sequence (DNA): TGTGCCAGCAGTGAGAGACCACAGGGCCTGCCCCAGCATTTT. Translating gives CASSERPQGLPQHF.